There are many counts of the clone carrying this T cell receptor beta chain. Its antigen is not known. TCRdb reprocessed the RT-PCR reads with MiXCR, giving one entry per CDR3 protein. Found here are fewer than 750,000 distinct CDR3 sequences, 13% to 15% of them singletons; the top ten hold around 10%. These data are taken from a study of response to subunit inactivated influenza vaccine. Germline CDR1 reads SGHTA; CDR2 reads FQGNSA. J lost 4 bases, V lost 4 bases, and 13 bases had no gene match. The CDR3 is made up of 17 amino acids. Points from the study as a whole: Researchers suggested that each seasonal influenza vaccination recruits few new T cells.

J is TRBJ2-1 and V is TRBV7-2, with 7 nucleotides matching TRBD2. The clonotype was recovered from a man in his forties or fifties who received an inactivated influenza vaccine. The source material was PBMCs from blood, sampled 11 to 12 days after vaccination. CDR3 sequence: CASSSLQKRGWYNEQFF. The DNA of the CDR3 is TGTGCCAGCAGCTCACTGCAAAAGCGGGGATGGTACAATGAGCAGTTCTTC.